This T cell receptor beta chain was profiled in a study of T cells in Graves' hyperthyroidism and ophthalmopathy. This CDR3 spans 15 amino acids. Trimming removed 3 bases from V and 6 bases from J, with 17 bases in between. In its sample, this clonotype was seen many times. It was RNA transcripts that yielded the amplified TCR beta CDR3 regions. An initial round of RT-PCR targeting the TCR CDR3 relied on the HTBI primer set. TCRdb reanalysed the multiplex PCR reads using MiXCR and keeps one entry per CDR3 protein. In the table there are a few hundred thousand distinct CDR3 sequences, roughly 13% of which are singletons.

The sequence was collected from a woman in her forties with Graves' ophthalmopathy. Sequencing was done on a sample of blood. The chain couples TRBV12-3 or TRBV12-4 to TRBJ1-1; maybe TRBD1 (5 bases). CDR3 in DNA: TGTGCCAGCAGTTTGGCAATCAGGGTGGGGGCTGAAGCTTTCTTT. This encodes CASSLAIRVGAEAFF.